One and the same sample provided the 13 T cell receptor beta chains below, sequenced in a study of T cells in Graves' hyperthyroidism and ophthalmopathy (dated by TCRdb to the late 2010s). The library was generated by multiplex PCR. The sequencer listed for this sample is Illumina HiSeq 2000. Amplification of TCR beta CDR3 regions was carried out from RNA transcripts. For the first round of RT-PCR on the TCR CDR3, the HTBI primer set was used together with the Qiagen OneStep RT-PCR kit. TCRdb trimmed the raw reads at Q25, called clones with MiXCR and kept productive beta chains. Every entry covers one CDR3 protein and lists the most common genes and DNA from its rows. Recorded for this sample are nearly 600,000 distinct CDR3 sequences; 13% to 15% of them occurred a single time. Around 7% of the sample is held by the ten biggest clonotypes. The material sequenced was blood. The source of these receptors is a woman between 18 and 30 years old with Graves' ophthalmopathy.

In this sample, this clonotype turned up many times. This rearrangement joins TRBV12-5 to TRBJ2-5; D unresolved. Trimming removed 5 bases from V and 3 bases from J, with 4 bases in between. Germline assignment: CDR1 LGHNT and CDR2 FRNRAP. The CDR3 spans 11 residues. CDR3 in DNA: TGTGCTAGTGGTCAGGAAGAGACCCAGTACTTC. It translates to CASGQEETQYF.

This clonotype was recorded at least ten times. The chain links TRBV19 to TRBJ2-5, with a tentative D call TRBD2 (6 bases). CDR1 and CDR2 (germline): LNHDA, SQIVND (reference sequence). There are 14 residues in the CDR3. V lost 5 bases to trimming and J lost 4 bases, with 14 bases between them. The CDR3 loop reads CASSPGLAPETQYF. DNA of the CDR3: TGTGCCAGTAGTCCGGGGCTAGCGCCAGAGACCCAGTACTTC.

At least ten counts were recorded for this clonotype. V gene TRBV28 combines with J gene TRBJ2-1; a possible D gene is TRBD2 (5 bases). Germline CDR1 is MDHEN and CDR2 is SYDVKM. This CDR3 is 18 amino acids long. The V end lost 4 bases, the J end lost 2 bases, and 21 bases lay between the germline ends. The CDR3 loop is CASSSHHKRITAYNEQFF. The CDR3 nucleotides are TGTGCCAGCAGTTCCCACCATAAGCGGATCACCGCCTACAATGAGCAGTTCTTC.

The CDR3 region is CSVEDLQEWYGYTF. DNA of the CDR3: TGCAGCGTTGAAGATCTTCAGGAGTGGTATGGCTACACCTTC. The chain is built from TRBV29-1 and TRBJ1-2, with D uncertain. The length of the CDR3 is 14 residues. Deletions cut 0 bases from V and 5 bases from J, with 13 bases between. Germline-derived CDR1 and CDR2 are SQVTM and ANQGSEA.

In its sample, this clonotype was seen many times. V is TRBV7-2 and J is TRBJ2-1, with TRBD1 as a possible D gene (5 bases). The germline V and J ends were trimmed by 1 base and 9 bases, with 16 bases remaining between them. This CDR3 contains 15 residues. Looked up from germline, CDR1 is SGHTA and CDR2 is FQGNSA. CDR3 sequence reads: CASSLEPRALVEQFF. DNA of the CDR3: TGTGCCAGCAGCTTAGAGCCCAGGGCGCTGGTTGAGCAGTTCTTC.

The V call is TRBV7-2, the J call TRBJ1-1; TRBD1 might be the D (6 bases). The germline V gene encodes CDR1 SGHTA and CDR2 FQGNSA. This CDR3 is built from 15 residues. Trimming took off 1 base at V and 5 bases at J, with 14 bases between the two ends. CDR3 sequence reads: CASSLVGQGRTEAFF. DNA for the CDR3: TGTGCCAGCAGCTTAGTGGGGCAGGGGAGAACTGAAGCTTTCTTT.

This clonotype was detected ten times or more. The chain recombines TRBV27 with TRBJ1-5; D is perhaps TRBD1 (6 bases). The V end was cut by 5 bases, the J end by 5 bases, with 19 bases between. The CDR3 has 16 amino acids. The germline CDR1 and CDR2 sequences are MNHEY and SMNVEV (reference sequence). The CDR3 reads CASSPQQGGTDQPQHF. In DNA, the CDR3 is TGTGCCAGCAGTCCTCAACAGGGAGGGACGGATCAGCCCCAGCATTTT.

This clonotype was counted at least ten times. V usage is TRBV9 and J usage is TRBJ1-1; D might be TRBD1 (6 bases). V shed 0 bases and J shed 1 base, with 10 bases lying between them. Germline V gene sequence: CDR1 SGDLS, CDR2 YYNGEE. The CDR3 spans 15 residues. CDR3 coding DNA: TGTGCCAGCAGCGTAGTGCAGGGGAGGAACACTGAAGCTTTCTTT. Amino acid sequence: CASSVVQGRNTEAFF.

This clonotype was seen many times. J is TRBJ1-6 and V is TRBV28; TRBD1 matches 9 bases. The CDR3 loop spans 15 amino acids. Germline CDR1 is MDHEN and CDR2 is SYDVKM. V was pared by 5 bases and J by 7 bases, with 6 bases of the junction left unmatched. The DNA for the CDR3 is TGTGCCAGCAGTCGGCGCGACAGGGGGAATTCACCCCTCCACTTT. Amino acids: CASSRRDRGNSPLHF. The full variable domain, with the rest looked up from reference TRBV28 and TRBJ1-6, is DVKVTQSSRYLVKRTGEKVFLECVQDMDHENMFWYRQDPGLGLRLIYFSYDVKMKEKGDIPEGYSVSREKKERFSLILESASTNQTSMYLCASSRRDRGNSPLHFGNGTRLTVT.

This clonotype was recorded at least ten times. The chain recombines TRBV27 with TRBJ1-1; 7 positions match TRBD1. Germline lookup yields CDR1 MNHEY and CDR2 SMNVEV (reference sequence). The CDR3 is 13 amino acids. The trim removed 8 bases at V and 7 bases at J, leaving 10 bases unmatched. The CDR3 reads CASLLSRDSEAFF. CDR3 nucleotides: TGTGCCAGCCTCCTGTCCCGGGACAGTGAAGCTTTCTTT.

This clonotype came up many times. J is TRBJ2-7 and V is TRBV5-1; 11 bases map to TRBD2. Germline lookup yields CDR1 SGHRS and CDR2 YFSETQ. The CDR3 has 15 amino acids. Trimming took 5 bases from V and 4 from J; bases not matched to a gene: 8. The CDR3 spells CASSSNSGRAYEQYF. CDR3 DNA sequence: TGCGCCAGCAGTTCCAATAGCGGGAGGGCTTACGAGCAGTACTTC. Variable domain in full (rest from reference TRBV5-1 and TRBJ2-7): KAGVTQTPRYLIKTRGQQVTLSCSPISGHRSVSWYQQTPGQGLQFLFEYFSETQRNKGNFPGRFSGRQFSNSRSEMNVSTLELGDSALYLCASSSNSGRAYEQYFGPGTRLTVT.

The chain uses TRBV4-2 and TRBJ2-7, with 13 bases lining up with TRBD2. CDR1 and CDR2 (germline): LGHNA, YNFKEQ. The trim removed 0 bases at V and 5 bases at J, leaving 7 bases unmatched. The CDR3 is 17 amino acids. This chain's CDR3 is CASSQEVVGLAGDEQYF. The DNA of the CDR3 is TGTGCCAGCAGCCAAGAAGTGGTAGGACTAGCGGGAGACGAGCAGTACTTC.

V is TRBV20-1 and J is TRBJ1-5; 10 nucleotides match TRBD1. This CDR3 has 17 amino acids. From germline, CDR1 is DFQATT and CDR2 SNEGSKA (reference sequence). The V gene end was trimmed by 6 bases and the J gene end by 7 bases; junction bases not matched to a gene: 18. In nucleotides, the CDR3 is TGCAGTGCAACATCCGGGACAGGGGTTCTCCGAGCGCAGCCCCAGCATTTT. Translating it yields CSATSGTGVLRAQPQHF.